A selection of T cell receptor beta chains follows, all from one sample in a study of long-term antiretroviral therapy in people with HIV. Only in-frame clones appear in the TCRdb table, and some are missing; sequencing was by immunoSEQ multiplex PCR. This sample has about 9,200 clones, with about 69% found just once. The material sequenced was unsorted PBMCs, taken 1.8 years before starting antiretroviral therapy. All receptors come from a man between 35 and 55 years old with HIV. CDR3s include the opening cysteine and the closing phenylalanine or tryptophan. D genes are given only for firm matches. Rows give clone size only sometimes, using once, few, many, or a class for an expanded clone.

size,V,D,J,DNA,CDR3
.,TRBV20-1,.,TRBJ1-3,TGCAGTGCTAGCGTTGGAAACACCATATATTTT,CSASVGNTIYF
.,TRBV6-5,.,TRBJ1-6,TGTGCCAGCAGTTACTCCGGGGCTAATCTCCTTCGACCCCTCCACTTT,CASSYSGANLLRPLHF
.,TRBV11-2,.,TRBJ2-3,TGTGCCAGCAGCCCGAGCGGGGATACGCAGTATTTT,CASSPSGDTQYF
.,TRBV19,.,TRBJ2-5,TGTGCCAGTAGAAGGCCAGGCATGGGGGAGACCCAGTACTTC,CASRRPGMGETQYF
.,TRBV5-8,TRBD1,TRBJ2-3,TGTGCCAGCAGCAGAGGGGACAGGGGGGAAACAGATACGCAGTATTTT,CASSRGDRGETDTQYF
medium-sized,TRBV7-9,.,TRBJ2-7,TGTGCCAGCAGCTTAGAGCACTCCAGGAACCCCTACGAGCAGTACTTC,CASSLEHSRNPYEQYF
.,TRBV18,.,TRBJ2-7,TGTGCCAGCTCACCCGACACGGGCTCACTCTACGAGCAGTACTTC,CASSPDTGSLYEQYF
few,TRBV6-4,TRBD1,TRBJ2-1,TGTGCCAGCAGCCCTGCCGGGACAGGGTATGATGAGCAGTTCTTC,CASSPAGTGYDEQFF
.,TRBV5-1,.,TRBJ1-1,TGCGCCAGCAGCGGCACAGGAAAGGGGAACACTGAAGCTTTCTTT,CASSGTGKGNTEAFF
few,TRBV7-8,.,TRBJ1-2,TGTGCCAGCAGCCTCGACAGTGGGGGCGGTGGCTACACCTTC,CASSLDSGGGGYTF
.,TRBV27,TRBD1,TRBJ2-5,TGTGCCAGCAGCACCGGGACAGGGGGCGCGGAGACCCAGTACTTC,CASSTGTGGAETQYF
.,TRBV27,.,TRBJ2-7,TGTGCCAGCAGTTCAAGCGTTGGGGGCATGGACGAGCAGTACTTC,CASSSSVGGMDEQYF
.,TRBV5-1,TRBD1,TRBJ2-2,TGCGCCAGCAGCCTCTACGCCGGGACAGGAACCACCGGGGAGCTGTTTTTT,CASSLYAGTGTTGELFF